The rows below give T cell receptor beta chains drawn from one sample of a study of metastatic and nonmetastatic thyroid tumors. Through MiXCR, TCRdb re-clonotyped the PCR reads. The profile covers under 95,000 clones, with roughly 8.6% appearing a single time and 8.8% taken by the ten largest. Sequences were obtained from blood. The source of these receptors is a female donor with papillary thyroid cancer or a benign thyroid nodule (not recorded which). Some clones in this sample may be carry-over from other donors' samples. Both conserved end residues are part of each CDR3. D genes are given only for firm matches. Clone size appears in some rows only: once, few, many, or a class for an expanded clone.

V,J,D,length,size,CDR3,DNA
TRBV7-2,TRBJ1-5,NA,13,NA,CASSSGKGQPQHF,TGTGCCAGCAGTTCCGGGAAGGGTCAGCCCCAGCATTTT
TRBV30,TRBJ2-7,NA,14,many,CAWSGAGGAYEQYF,TGTGCCTGGAGTGGGGCAGGGGGGGCCTACGAGCAGTACTTC
TRBV9,TRBJ1-1,NA,13,many,CASSLQASTEAFF,TGTGCCAGCAGCCTTCAAGCGAGCACTGAAGCTTTCTTT
TRBV6-4,TRBJ2-3,TRBD1,15,many,CASSDQLQGADTQYF,TGTGCCAGCAGTGACCAACTTCAGGGGGCAGATACGCAGTATTTT
TRBV5-1,TRBJ1-2,NA,14,many,CASSLEYGDYGYTF,TGCGCCAGCAGCTTGGAATATGGGGACTATGGCTACACCTTC
TRBV5-4,TRBJ1-2,NA,14,many,CASSVLGVNYGYTF,TGTGCCAGCAGCGTCCTAGGGGTTAACTATGGCTACACCTTC
TRBV30,TRBJ1-1,NA,15,many,CAWSPRRSRDTEAFF,TGTGCCTGGTCCCCACGGAGGAGTAGGGACACTGAAGCTTTCTTT
TRBV7-3,TRBJ2-1,NA,14,many,CASSLTRSSDEQFF,TGTGCCAGCAGCTTAACCCGGAGTTCGGATGAGCAGTTCTTC
TRBV20-1,TRBJ1-1,NA,13,NA,CSASAGGNTEAFF,TGCAGTGCTAGCGCCGGCGGAAACACTGAAGCTTTCTTT
TRBV3-1,TRBJ1-1,NA,14,many,CASSQGGVFTEAFF,TGTGCCAGCAGCCAGGGGGGGGTTTTCACTGAAGCTTTCTTT
TRBV6-1,TRBJ2-7,TRBD1,16,many,CASSEETGKPSYEQYF,TGTGCCAGCAGTGAAGAGACAGGGAAGCCCTCCTACGAGCAGTACTTC
TRBV6-4,TRBJ2-3,TRBD2,15,NA,CASTPNGGSTDTQYF,TGTGCCAGCACACCCAACGGGGGGTCCACAGATACGCAGTATTTT
TRBV24-1,TRBJ2-5,TRBD2,16,many,CATSDLQVAGRETQYF,TGTGCCACCAGTGATTTGCAGGTAGCGGGGAGGGAGACCCAGTACTTC
TRBV29-1,TRBJ2-7,TRBD2,14,NA,CSDVAGGPFYEQYF,TGCAGCGACGTAGCGGGGGGACCCTTCTACGAGCAGTACTTC
TRBV3-1,TRBJ1-3,NA,14,many,CASSPGHAGNTIYF,TGTGCCAGCAGCCCCGGACACGCCGGAAACACCATATATTTT
TRBV7-6,TRBJ1-3,NA,14,many,CASSLGGSGNTIYF,TGTGCCAGCAGCTTAGGGGGCTCTGGAAACACCATATATTTT
TRBV19,TRBJ2-3,TRBD2,16,many,CASSLGKRGYTDTQYF,TGTGCCAGCTCATTAGGGAAGCGGGGATACACAGATACGCAGTATTTT
TRBV15,TRBJ2-3,TRBD2,16,many,CATSRDRGGAADTQYF,TGTGCCACCAGCAGAGATCGCGGGGGGGCCGCAGATACGCAGTATTTT
TRBV6-2/TRBV6-3,TRBJ1-5,NA,14,many,CASTQTVENQPQHF,TGTGCCAGCACCCAGACAGTTGAAAATCAGCCCCAGCATTTT
TRBV28,TRBJ2-4,NA,13,many,CASRTVAKNIQYF,TGTGCCAGTCGGACAGTAGCCAAAAACATTCAGTACTTC
TRBV18,TRBJ2-7,TRBD1,15,NA,CASSPPGQGGNEQYF,TGTGCCAGCTCACCACCGGGACAGGGTGGAAACGAGCAGTACTTC
TRBV10-3,TRBJ2-2,NA,13,NA,CAISESGSGELFF,TGTGCCATCAGTGAGTCCGGCAGCGGGGAGCTGTTTTTT
TRBV20-1,TRBJ2-3,NA,15,NA,CSAKNAGESTDTQYF,TGCAGTGCAAAAAATGCGGGTGAAAGCACAGATACGCAGTATTTT
TRBV7-9,TRBJ1-1,NA,12,many,CASSPDRNQAFF,TGTGCCAGCAGCCCTGACAGGAACCAAGCTTTCTTT
TRBV2,TRBJ2-3,NA,15,few,CASSYGDYYTDTQYF,TGTGCCAGCAGCTACGGGGATTATTACACAGATACGCAGTATTTT
TRBV19,TRBJ2-3,NA,13,many,CASSEGSTDTQYF,TGTGCCAGTAGTGAGGGGAGCACAGATACGCAGTATTTT
TRBV19,TRBJ1-4,TRBD1,15,many,CASSMDRGFFEKLFF,TGTGCCAGTAGTATGGACAGGGGGTTTTTTGAAAAACTGTTTTTT
TRBV27,TRBJ1-2,TRBD1,15,many,CASSSTGGGSYGYTF,TGTGCCAGCAGTTCGACAGGGGGCGGAAGCTATGGCTACACCTTC
TRBV20-1,TRBJ1-5,TRBD1,18,NA,CSARKNRAGGWGNQPQHF,TGCAGTGCAAGAAAGAACCGGGCAGGGGGATGGGGAAATCAGCCCCAGCATTTT
TRBV10-2,TRBJ2-5,NA,14,many,CASSETEIQETQYF,TGCGCCAGCAGTGAGACAGAAATCCAAGAGACCCAGTACTTC
TRBV24-1,TRBJ2-5,TRBD1,13,NA,CATRTGGGETQYF,TGTGCCACCCGGACAGGGGGAGGAGAGACCCAGTACTTC
TRBV6-1,TRBJ1-1,NA,13,many,CASSDRGNTEAFF,TGTGCCAGCAGTGACAGGGGGAACACTGAAGCTTTCTTT
TRBV5-1,TRBJ2-7,NA,15,NA,CASSSPGQGNYEQYF,TGCGCCAGCAGCTCCCCGGGACAAGGCAACTACGAGCAGTACTTC
TRBV2,TRBJ2-5,NA,12,many,CASSEVGETQYF,TGTGCCAGCAGTGAGGTGGGGGAGACCCAGTACTTC
TRBV6-5,TRBJ1-2,NA,12,many,CASSYSNYGYTF,TGTGCCAGCAGTTACTCTAACTATGGCTACACCTTC
TRBV10-3,TRBJ1-1,NA,13,many,CATRVGGASEAFF,TGTGCCACCCGGGTGGGGGGCGCATCTGAAGCTTTCTTT
TRBV6-5,TRBJ2-7,NA,14,many,CASSYSDSFYEQYF,TGTGCCAGCAGTTACTCAGACAGCTTTTACGAGCAGTACTTC
TRBV7-9,TRBJ2-7,NA,14,many,CASSLGAGLGEQYF,TGTGCCAGCAGCTTAGGCGCGGGGCTGGGGGAGCAGTACTTC
TRBV6-1,TRBJ2-5,TRBD2,15,many,CASNPTSGGAETQYF,TGTGCCAGCAATCCGACTAGCGGGGGGGCAGAGACCCAGTACTTC
TRBV27,TRBJ2-7,TRBD2,14,many,CASRGLALPYEQYF,TGTGCCAGCAGAGGACTAGCCCTCCCCTACGAGCAGTACTTC
TRBV5-4,TRBJ1-6,NA,15,many,CASSLDGARNSPLHF,TGTGCCAGCAGCTTGGACGGGGCGCGGAATTCACCCCTCCACTTT
TRBV12-3/TRBV12-4,TRBJ2-3,NA,13,many,CASSFPPTYTQYF,TGTGCCAGCAGTTTCCCGCCAACTTATACGCAGTATTTT
TRBV12-3/TRBV12-4,TRBJ2-7,TRBD2,14,many,CASSRGGRANEQYF,TGTGCCAGCAGCCGGGGGGGCCGGGCAAACGAGCAGTACTTC
TRBV30,TRBJ2-7,NA,12,NA,CAWSVQTYEQYF,TGTGCCTGGAGTGTACAGACCTACGAGCAGTACTTC
TRBV20-1,TRBJ1-2,TRBD1,14,many,CSAGSRQGALGYTF,TGCAGTGCTGGCAGTCGACAGGGGGCGTTGGGCTACACCTTC